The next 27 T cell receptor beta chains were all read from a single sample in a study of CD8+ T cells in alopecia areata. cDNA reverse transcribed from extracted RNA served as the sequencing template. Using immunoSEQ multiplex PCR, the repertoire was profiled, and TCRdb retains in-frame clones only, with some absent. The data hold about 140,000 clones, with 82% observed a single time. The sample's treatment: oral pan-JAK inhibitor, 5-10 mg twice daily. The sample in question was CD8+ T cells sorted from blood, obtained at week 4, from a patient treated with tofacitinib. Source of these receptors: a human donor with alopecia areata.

The CDR3 DNA reads TGTGCCAGCAGCTTACTAGCGGGGCCTTCCTACGAGCAGTACTTC. Translation: CASSLLAGPSYEQYF. V is TRBV7-3 and J is TRBJ2-7; TRBD2 aligns across 9 bases. This CDR3 spans 15 amino acids. V gave up 2 bases and J gave up 1 base; unmatched junction bases: 3. Germline V lookup: CDR1 SGHTA, CDR2 FQGTGA.

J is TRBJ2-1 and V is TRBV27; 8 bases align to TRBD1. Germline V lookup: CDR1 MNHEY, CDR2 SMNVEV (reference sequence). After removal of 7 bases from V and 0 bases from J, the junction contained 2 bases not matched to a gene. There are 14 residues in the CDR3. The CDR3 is CASNTGGSYNEQFF. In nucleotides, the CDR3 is TGTGCCAGCAACACAGGGGGCTCCTACAATGAGCAGTTCTTC.

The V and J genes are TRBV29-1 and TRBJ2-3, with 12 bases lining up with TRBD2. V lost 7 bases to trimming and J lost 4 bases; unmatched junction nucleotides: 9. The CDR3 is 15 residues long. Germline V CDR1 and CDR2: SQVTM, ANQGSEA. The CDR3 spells CSATSLAGGPDTQYF. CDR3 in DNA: TGCAGCGCCACCTCACTAGCGGGGGGCCCAGATACGCAGTATTTT.

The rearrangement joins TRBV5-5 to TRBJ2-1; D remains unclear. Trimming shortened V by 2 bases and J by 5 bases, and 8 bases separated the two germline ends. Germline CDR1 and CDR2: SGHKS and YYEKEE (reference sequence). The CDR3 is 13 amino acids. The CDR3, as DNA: TGTGCCAGCAGCTTCGGGCCGGACAATGAGCAGTTCTTC. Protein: CASSFGPDNEQFF.

In DNA, the CDR3 is TGTGCCAGCAGTGAATGGAACGAGCAGTACTTC. The encoded protein is CASSEWNEQYF. The V call is TRBV25-1, the J call TRBJ2-7; D remains ambiguous. V was trimmed by 1 base and J by 5 bases, leaving 3 bases between them. CDR3 length equals 11 residues. Germline loops: CDR1 MGHDK, CDR2 SYGVNS.

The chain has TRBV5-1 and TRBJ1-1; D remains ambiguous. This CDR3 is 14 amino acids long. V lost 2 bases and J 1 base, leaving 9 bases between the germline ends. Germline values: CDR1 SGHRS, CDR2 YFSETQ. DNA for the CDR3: TGCGCCAGCAGCTTTCTACCAGAGAACACTGAAGCTTTCTTT. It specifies CASSFLPENTEAFF. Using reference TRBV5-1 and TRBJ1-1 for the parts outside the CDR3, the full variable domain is KAGVTQTPRYLIKTRGQQVTLSCSPISGHRSVSWYQQTPGQGLQFLFEYFSETQRNKGNFPGRFSGRQFSNSRSEMNVSTLELGDSALYLCASSFLPENTEAFFGQGTRLTVV.

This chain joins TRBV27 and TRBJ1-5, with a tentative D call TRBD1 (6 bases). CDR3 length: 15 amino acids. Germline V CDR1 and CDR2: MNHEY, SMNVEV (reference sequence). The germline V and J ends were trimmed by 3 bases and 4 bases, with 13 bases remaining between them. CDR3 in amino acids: CASSLVGAPNQPQHF. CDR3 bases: TGTGCCAGCAGTTTGGTGGGGGCCCCTAATCAGCCCCAGCATTTT.

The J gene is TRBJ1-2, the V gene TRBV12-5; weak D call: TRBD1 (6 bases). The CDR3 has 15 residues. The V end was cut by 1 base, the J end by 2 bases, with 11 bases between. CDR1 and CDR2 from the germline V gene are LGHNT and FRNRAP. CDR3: CASGLAPGTNYGYTF. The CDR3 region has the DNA TGTGCTAGTGGTTTGGCCCCCGGGACAAACTATGGCTACACCTTC.

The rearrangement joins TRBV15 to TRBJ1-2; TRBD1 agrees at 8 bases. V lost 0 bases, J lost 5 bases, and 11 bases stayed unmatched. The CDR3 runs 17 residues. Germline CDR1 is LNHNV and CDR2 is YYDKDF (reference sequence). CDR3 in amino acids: CATSREGQVAGRYGYTF. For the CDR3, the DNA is TGTGCCACCAGCAGAGAGGGACAGGTGGCCGGAAGGTATGGCTACACCTTC. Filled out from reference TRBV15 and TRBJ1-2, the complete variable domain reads DAMVIQNPRYQVTQFGKPVTLSCSQTLNHNVMYWYQQKSSQAPKLLFHYYDKDFNNEADTPDNFQSRRPNTSFCFLDIRSPGLGDTAMYLCATSREGQVAGRYGYTFGSGTRLTVV.

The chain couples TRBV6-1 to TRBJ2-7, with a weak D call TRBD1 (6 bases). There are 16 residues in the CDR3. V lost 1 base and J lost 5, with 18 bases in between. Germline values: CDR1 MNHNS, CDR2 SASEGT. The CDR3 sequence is CASSEGLGARGHEQYF. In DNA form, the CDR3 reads TGTGCCAGCAGTGAAGGATTGGGGGCCCGCGGCCACGAGCAGTACTTC.

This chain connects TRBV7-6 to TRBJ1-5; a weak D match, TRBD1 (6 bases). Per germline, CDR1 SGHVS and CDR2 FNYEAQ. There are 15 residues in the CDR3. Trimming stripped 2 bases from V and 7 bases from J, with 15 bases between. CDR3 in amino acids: CASSLITGPEQPQHF. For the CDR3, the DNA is TGTGCCAGCAGCTTAATAACAGGGCCGGAGCAGCCCCAGCATTTT.

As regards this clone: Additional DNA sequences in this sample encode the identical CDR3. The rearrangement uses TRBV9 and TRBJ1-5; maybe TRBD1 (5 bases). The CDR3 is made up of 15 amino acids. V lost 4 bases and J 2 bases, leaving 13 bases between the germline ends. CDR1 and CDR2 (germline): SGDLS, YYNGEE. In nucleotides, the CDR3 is TGTGCCAGCAGCCCCCAGGGAGGCGGCAATCAGCCCCAGCATTTT. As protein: CASSPQGGGNQPQHF.

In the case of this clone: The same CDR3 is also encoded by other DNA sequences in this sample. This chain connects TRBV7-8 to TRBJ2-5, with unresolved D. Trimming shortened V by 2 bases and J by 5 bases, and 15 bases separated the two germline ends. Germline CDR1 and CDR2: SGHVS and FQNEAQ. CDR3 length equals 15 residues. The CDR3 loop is CASSLNLVGRETQYF. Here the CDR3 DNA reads TGTGCCAGCAGCTTAAACTTAGTTGGGCGGGAGACCCAGTACTTC.

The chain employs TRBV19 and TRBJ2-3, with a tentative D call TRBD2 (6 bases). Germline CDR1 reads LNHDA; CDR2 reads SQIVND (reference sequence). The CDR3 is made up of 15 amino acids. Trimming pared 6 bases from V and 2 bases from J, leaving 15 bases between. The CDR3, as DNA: TGTGCCAGTAGCCCTCGGGGGATCAACACAGATACGCAGTATTTT. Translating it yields CASSPRGINTDTQYF.

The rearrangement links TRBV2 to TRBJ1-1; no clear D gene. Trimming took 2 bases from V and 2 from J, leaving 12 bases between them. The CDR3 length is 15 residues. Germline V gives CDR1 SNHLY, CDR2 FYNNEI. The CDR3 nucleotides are TGTGCCAGCAGTGAAAAGTTGGGTGAAAACACTGAAGCTTTCTTT. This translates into CASSEKLGENTEAFF.

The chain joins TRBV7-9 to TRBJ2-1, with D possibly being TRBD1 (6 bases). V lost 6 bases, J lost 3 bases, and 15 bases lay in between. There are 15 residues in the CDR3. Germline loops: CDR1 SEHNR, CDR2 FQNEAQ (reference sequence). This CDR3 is CASSSGQSLYNEQFF. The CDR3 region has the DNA TGTGCCAGCAGTTCCGGACAGAGCCTCTACAATGAGCAGTTCTTC.

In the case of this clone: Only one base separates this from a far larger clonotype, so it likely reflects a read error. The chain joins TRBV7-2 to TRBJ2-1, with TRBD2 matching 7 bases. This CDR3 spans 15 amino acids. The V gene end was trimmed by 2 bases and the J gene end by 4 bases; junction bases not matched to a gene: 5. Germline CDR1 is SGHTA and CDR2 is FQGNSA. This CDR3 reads CASSLPGGEYNEQFF. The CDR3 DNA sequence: TGTGCCAGCAGCTTACCTGGGGGGGAATACAATGAGCAGTTCTTC.

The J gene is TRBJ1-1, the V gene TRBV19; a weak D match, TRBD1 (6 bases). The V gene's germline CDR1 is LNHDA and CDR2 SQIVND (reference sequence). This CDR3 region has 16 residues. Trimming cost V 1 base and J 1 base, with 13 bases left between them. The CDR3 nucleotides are TGTGCCAGTAGTATAGGGCCCGCGGGGGCGAACACTGAAGCTTTCTTT. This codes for CASSIGPAGANTEAFF.

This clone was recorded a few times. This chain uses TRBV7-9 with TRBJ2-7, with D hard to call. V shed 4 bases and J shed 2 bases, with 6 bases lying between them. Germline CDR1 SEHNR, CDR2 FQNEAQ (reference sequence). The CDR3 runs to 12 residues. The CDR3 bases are TGTGCCAGCAGCTCGCAGGCCTACGAGCAGTACTTC. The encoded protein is CASSSQAYEQYF.

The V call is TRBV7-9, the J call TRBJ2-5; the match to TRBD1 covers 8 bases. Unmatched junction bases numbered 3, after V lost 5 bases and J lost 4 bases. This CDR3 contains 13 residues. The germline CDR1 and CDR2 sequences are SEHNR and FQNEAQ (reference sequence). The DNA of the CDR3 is TGTGCCAGCAGCGATGACAGGGGAGAGACCCAGTACTTC. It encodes CASSDDRGETQYF.

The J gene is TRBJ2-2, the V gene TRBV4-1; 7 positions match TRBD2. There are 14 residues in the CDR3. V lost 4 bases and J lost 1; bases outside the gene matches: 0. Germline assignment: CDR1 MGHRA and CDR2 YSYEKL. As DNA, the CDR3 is TGCGCCAGCAGCCCGGGGGGGAACACCGGGGAGCTGTTTTTT. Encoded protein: CASSPGGNTGELFF.

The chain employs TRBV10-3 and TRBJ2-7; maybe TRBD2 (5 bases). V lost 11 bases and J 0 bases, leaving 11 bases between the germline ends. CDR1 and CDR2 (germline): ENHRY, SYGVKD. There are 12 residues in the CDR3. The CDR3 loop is CAVEDSSYEQYF. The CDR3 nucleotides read TGTGCCGTGGAGGATTCCTCCTACGAGCAGTACTTC.

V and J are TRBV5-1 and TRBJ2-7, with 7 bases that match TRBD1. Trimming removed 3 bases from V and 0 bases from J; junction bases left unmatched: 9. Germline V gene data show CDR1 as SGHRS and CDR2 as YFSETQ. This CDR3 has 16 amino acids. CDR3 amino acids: CASSSSPRGSSYEQYF. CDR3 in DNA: TGCGCCAGCAGCTCCTCTCCCAGGGGGAGCTCCTACGAGCAGTACTTC.

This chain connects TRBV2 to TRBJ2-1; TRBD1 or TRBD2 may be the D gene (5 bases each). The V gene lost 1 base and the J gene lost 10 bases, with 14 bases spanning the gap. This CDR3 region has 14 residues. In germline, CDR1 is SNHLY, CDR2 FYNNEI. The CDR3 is CASSEENWGSEQFF. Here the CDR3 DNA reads TGTGCCAGCAGTGAAGAGAATTGGGGGAGCGAGCAGTTCTTC.

This CDR3 is CASSFDKSYEQYF. The CDR3 region has the DNA TGTGCCAGCAGCTTCGACAAATCCTACGAGCAGTACTTC. V gene TRBV7-8 combines with J gene TRBJ2-7; D gene ambiguous. The CDR3 consists of 13 residues. V gave up 3 bases and J gave up 1 base, with 7 bases separating them. The germline CDR1 and CDR2 sequences are SGHVS and FQNEAQ. The full variable domain, with the rest looked up from reference TRBV7-8 and TRBJ2-7, is GAGVSQSPRYKVAKRGQDVALRCDPISGHVSLFWYQQALGQGPEFLTYFQNEAQLDKSGLPSDRFFAERPEGSVSTLKIQRTQQEDSAVYLCASSFDKSYEQYFGPGTRLTVT.

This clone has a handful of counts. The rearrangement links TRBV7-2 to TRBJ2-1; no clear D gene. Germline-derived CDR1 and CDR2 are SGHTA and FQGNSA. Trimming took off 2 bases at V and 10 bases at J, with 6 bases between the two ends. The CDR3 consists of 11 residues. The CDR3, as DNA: TGTGCCAGCAGCTTAACTGGCGAGCAGTTCTTC. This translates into CASSLTGEQFF. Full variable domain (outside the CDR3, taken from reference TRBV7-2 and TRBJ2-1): GAGVSQSPSNKVTEKGKDVELRCDPISGHTALYWYRQSLGQGLEFLIYFQGNSAPDKSGLPSDRFSAERTGGSVSTLTIQRTQQEDSAVYLCASSLTGEQFFGPGTRLTVL.

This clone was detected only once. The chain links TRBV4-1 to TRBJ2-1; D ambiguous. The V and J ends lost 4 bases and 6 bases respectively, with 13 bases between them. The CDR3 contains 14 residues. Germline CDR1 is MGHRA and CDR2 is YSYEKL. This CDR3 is CASSPMDRSNEQFF. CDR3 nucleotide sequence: TGCGCCAGCAGCCCAATGGACCGGAGCAATGAGCAGTTCTTC.